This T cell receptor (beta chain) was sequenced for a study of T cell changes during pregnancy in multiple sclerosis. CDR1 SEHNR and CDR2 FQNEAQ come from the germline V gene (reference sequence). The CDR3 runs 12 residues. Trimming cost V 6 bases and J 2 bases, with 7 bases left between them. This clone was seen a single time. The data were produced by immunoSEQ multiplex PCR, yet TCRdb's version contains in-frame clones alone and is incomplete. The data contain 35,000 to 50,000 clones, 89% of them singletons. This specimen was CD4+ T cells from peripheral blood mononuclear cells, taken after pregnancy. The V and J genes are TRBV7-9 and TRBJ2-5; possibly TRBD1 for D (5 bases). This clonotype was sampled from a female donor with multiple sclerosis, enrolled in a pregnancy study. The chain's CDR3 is CASSQGQETQYF. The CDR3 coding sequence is TGTGCCAGCAGTCAGGGACAAGAGACCCAGTACTTC.